This T cell receptor (beta chain) was observed in a study of blood T cells in healthy people across ages. Whole-study results and caveats: Naive CD4+ cells and diversity were both higher in long-lived donors than in aged donors.

Donors were healthy Caucasian individuals from Russia aged about 6 to 90. Whenever a sample was processed, at least 6 million PBMCs were isolated. J lost 2 bases, V lost 6 bases, and 10 bases had no gene match. The CDR3 length is 16 residues. CDR1 and CDR2 (germline): MDHEN, SYDVKM. A sample-barcoded 5' primer and a J-beta primer mix were used in a second PCR of roughly 6 to 11 cycles. One entry per CDR3 protein, called by TCRdb with MiXCR from the 5' RACE reads. The sample has 1.2 million to 1.5 million distinct CDR3 sequences; almost 60% are singletons. In regard to this clonotype: The antigen is not known.

The chain combines TRBV28 with TRBJ2-5, with TRBD2 matching over 9 bases. Sample: blood. The receptor was derived from a man younger than 35 in good health. CDR3 sequence reads: CASSSFSGGLQETQYF. CDR3 nucleotides: TGTGCCAGCAGCTCATTTAGCGGGGGTTTACAAGAGACCCAGTACTTC.